The 21 T cell receptor beta chains reported below all come from one sample, sequenced in a study of OX40 agonist ivuxolimab in advanced cancers. Using immunoSEQ multiplex PCR, the repertoire was profiled, and TCRdb retains in-frame clones only, with some absent. The repertoire holds some 81,000 clones, with over 75% as singletons. This specimen was CD4+ or CD8+ T cells sorted from blood, taken in a trial of the OX40 agonist ivuxolimab. The source of these receptors is an adult with an advanced solid tumor such as melanoma, head and neck, liver or kidney cancer.

J is TRBJ2-6 and V is TRBV29-1, with 7 nucleotides matching TRBD1. The germline V gene encodes CDR1 SQVTM and CDR2 ANQGSEA. CDR3 length: 15 amino acids. Trimming removed 4 bases from V and 1 base from J; junction bases left unmatched: 4. CDR3 DNA sequence: TGCAGCGTTGGGGACAGCGTTTCTGGGGCCAACGTCCTGACTTTC. Amino acids: CSVGDSVSGANVLTF.

The chain is built from TRBV6-1 and TRBJ1-5; no clear D. Germline V gene sequence: CDR1 MNHNS, CDR2 SASEGT. V gave up 10 bases and J gave up 4 bases, with 20 bases separating them. This CDR3 has 15 amino acids. The CDR3 region has the DNA TGTGCCACCGCTGCATCTAAGGGTATGAATCAGCCCCAGCATTTT. This codes for CATAASKGMNQPQHF.

The chain uses TRBV19 and TRBJ2-3; 14 bases line up with TRBD2. The CDR3 is 15 residues long. CDR1 LNHDA and CDR2 SQIVND come from the germline V gene (reference sequence). Losses at the gene ends were 5 bases for V and 8 bases for J; bases not matched to a gene: 6. The CDR3 protein is CASSPGTSGGGTQYF. The CDR3 nucleotides are TGTGCCAGTAGTCCCGGGACTAGCGGGGGCGGTACGCAGTATTTT.

This clone was recorded a few times. The rearrangement joins TRBV28 to TRBJ1-6; D ambiguous. The CDR3 is 14 residues long. Germline CDR1 reads MDHEN; CDR2 reads SYDVKM. Trimming took 2 bases from V and 8 from J, leaving 10 bases between them. The CDR3: CASSLSQMDSPLHF. The CDR3 nucleotides read TGTGCCAGCAGTTTAAGTCAGATGGATTCACCCCTCCACTTT.

The chain carries TRBV6-1 and TRBJ1-1; no reliable D call. CDR1 is MNHNS and CDR2 is SASEGT in the germline V gene. The ends were cut back, 7 bases at V and 2 bases at J, with 11 bases in the middle. The CDR3 is 13 amino acids. The CDR3 is CASNIDTNTEAFF. The CDR3 nucleotides read TGTGCCAGCAACATCGACACCAACACTGAAGCTTTCTTT.

This clone showed up just once. The chain links TRBV5-1 to TRBJ2-3; 7 bases align to TRBD2. The CDR3 loop spans 16 amino acids. Germline V CDR1 and CDR2: SGHRS, YFSETQ. Germline trimming cut 1 base from V and 5 bases from J; bases unmatched to any gene: 10. Written as DNA, the CDR3 is TGCGCCAGCAGCTTGCTCAGCGGGGTGCGAGGAGATACGCAGTATTTT. It translates to CASSLLSGVRGDTQYF. The full variable domain, completed using reference TRBV5-1 and TRBJ2-3, is KAGVTQTPRYLIKTRGQQVTLSCSPISGHRSVSWYQQTPGQGLQFLFEYFSETQRNKGNFPGRFSGRQFSNSRSEMNVSTLELGDSALYLCASSLLSGVRGDTQYFGPGTRLTVL.

The chain employs TRBV6-4 and TRBJ2-5; TRBD1 agrees at 12 bases. The CDR3 extends over 16 amino acids. V gave up 3 bases and J gave up 7 bases; unmatched junction bases: 9. Per the germline V gene, CDR1 is MRHNA and CDR2 is SNTAGT. The CDR3 DNA reads as TGTGCCAGCAGTGAATCTTCAGGGACAGGGGGCTCGACCCAGTACTTC. As protein: CASSESSGTGGSTQYF.

The chain has TRBV13 and TRBJ2-6; the D is unclear. Trimming removed 1 base from V and 1 base from J, with 5 bases in between. Germline loops: CDR1 PRHDT, CDR2 FYEKMQ (reference sequence). The length of the CDR3 is 15 residues. CDR3 coding DNA: TGTGCCAGCAGCTTAGCTGTGTCTGGGGCCAACGTCCTGACTTTC. It yields the protein CASSLAVSGANVLTF.

About this clone itself: Since the CDR3 does not end with the conserved phenylalanine or tryptophan, this likely comes from a read error. V usage is TRBV28 and J usage is TRBJ1-6; 7 bases are a match to TRBD1. Trimming took 6 bases from V and 6 from J; bases not matched to a gene: 11. Germline CDR1 and CDR2: MDHEN and SYDVKM. The CDR3 length is 16 residues. The CDR3 is CASSHRRGRVNSPLHL. CDR3 coding DNA: TGTGCCAGCAGCCATCGAAGGGGGCGGGTTAATTCACCCCTCCACCTT.

This clone appeared a single time. The chain is built from TRBV7-3 and TRBJ2-5, with 8 bases fitting TRBD2. The CDR3 contains 15 residues. The ends lost 0 bases at V and 5 bases at J; junction bases unmatched: 5. Per the germline V gene, CDR1 is SGHTA and CDR2 is FQGTGA. This CDR3 reads CASSLTGLVGETQYF. The CDR3, as DNA: TGTGCCAGCAGCTTAACGGGACTAGTAGGGGAGACCCAGTACTTC.

The chain is built from TRBV6-6 and TRBJ2-7; TRBD1 matches at 7 bases. J lost 5 bases, V lost 6 bases, and 13 bases had no gene match. CDR1 MNHNY and CDR2 SVGAGI come from the germline V gene (reference sequence). The CDR3 totals 15 residues. This CDR3 is CASRQTGSPSDEQYF. DNA of the CDR3: TGTGCCAGCAGGCAGACAGGGAGTCCTAGTGACGAGCAGTACTTC.

The chain combines TRBV28 with TRBJ2-7; 9 bases map to TRBD1. V lost 6 bases to trimming and J lost 7 bases; unmatched junction nucleotides: 10. This CDR3 is 14 amino acids long. The germline V gene encodes CDR1 MDHEN and CDR2 SYDVKM. The CDR3 nucleotides read TGTGCCAGCAGCTGGGGGACAGGGTATCGGGAGCAGTACTTC. As protein: CASSWGTGYREQYF.

This clone was observed a few times. The V gene is TRBV28, the J gene TRBJ2-4; tentatively, D is TRBD2 (6 bases). Germline CDR1 is MDHEN and CDR2 is SYDVKM. Trimming removed 7 bases at V and 6 bases at J, with 13 bases between. CDR3 length: 13 amino acids. The chain's CDR3 is CASMEQGLNIQYF. CDR3 DNA sequence: TGTGCCAGCATGGAGCAGGGACTAAACATTCAGTACTTC.

The gene calls are TRBV30 and TRBJ2-5; 7 bases line up with TRBD1. Germline CDR1 GTSNPN, CDR2 SVGIG (reference sequence). Trimming at V came to 3 bases and at J to 5 bases, leaving 6 bases not matched to a gene. The CDR3 is 13 residues long. CDR3: CAWRATGLETQYF. The CDR3 nucleotides read TGTGCCTGGAGGGCGACAGGGTTGGAGACCCAGTACTTC.

The CDR3 sequence is CASSSGLAGITYNEQFF. The CDR3 nucleotides read TGCGCCAGCAGCTCGGGACTAGCGGGGATTACTTACAATGAGCAGTTCTTC. V and J are TRBV5-1 and TRBJ2-1; 13 bases align to TRBD2. Germline assignment: CDR1 SGHRS and CDR2 YFSETQ. The CDR3 is 17 residues long. Losses at the gene ends were 3 bases for V and 4 bases for J; bases not matched to a gene: 7.

The chain uses TRBV11-2 and TRBJ1-5, with D uncertain. The ends were cut back, 4 bases at V and 5 bases at J, with 9 bases in the middle. CDR1 SGHAT and CDR2 FQNNGV come from the germline V gene. The length of the CDR3 is 13 residues. The CDR3 loop reads CASSSEQYQPQHF. The CDR3 coding sequence is TGTGCCAGCAGCTCGGAACAGTATCAGCCCCAGCATTTT. The entire variable domain, with the rest obtained from reference TRBV11-2 and TRBJ1-5, is as follows: EAGVAQSPRYKIIEKRQSVAFWCNPISGHATLYWYQQILGQGPKLLIQFQNNGVVDDSQLPKDRFSAERLKGVDSTLKIQPAKLEDSAVYLCASSSEQYQPQHFGDGTRLSIL.

The rearrangement links TRBV29-1 to TRBJ1-4; D call uncertain. This CDR3 spans 11 amino acids. Germline V gene data show CDR1 as SQVTM and CDR2 as ANQGSEA. V was clipped by 6 bases and J by 8 bases, with 10 bases between them. In nucleotides, the CDR3 is TGCAGCGTATCCACCTCGGAAAAACTGTTTTTT. Its translation is CSVSTSEKLFF.

The V and J genes are TRBV4-2 and TRBJ2-3; tentative D call: TRBD1 (6 bases). The V gene lost 3 bases and the J gene lost 3 bases, with 10 bases spanning the gap. Germline V gene lookup returns CDR1 LGHNA and CDR2 YNFKEQ. This CDR3 contains 14 residues. CDR3 sequence (DNA): TGTGCCAGCAGCCAGGTTAGGGGGACAGATACGCAGTATTTT. Translation gives CASSQVRGTDTQYF.

CDR3 region: CATSRLRLNEKLFF. As DNA, the CDR3 is TGTGCCACCAGCAGACTTCGTCTTAATGAAAAACTGTTTTTT. The chain recombines TRBV15 with TRBJ1-4; D is unresolved. The V gene's germline CDR1 is LNHNV and CDR2 YYDKDF (reference sequence). This CDR3 contains 14 residues. V lost 2 bases to trimming and J lost 4 bases, with 8 bases between them.

CDR3 in DNA: TGTGCCAGCAGTGATGGTGACAGGGATCAGCCCCAGCATTTT. This codes for CASSDGDRDQPQHF. This chain uses TRBV2 with TRBJ1-5; TRBD1 matches at 7 bases. Germline loops: CDR1 SNHLY, CDR2 FYNNEI. V lost 3 bases to trimming and J lost 5 bases; unmatched junction nucleotides: 4. The length of the CDR3 is 14 residues.

The chain has TRBV4-3 and TRBJ1-3, with 7 bases matching TRBD1. Germline V gene lookup returns CDR1 LGHNA and CDR2 YSLEER. V was pared by 1 base and J by 2 bases, with 5 bases of the junction left unmatched. This CDR3 is 16 amino acids long. CDR3 residues: CASSQGTTGAGNTIYF. CDR3 sequence (DNA): TGCGCCAGCAGCCAAGGGACCACAGGGGCTGGAAACACCATATATTTT.